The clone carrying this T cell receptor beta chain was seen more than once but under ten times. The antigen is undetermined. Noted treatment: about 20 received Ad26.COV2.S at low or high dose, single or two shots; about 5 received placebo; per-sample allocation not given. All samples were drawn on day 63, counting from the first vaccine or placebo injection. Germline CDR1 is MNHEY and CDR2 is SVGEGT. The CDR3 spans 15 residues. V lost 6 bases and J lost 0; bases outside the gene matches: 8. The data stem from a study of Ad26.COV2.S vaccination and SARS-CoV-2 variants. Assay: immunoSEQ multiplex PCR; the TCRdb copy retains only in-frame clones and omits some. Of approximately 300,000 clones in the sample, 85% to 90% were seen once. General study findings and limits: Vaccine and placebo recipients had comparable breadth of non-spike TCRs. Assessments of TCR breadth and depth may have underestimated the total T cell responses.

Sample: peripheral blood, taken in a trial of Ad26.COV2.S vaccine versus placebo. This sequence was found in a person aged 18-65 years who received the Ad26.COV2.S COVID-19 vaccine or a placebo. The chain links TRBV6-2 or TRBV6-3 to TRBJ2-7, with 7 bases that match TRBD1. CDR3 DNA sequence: TGTGCCAGCAGCCGCCCTACAGGGGCCTCCTACGAGCAGTACTTC. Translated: CASSRPTGASYEQYF.